What follows is one TCR beta chain and its context. The clone's antigen remains unknown. Base-call qualities are not available, and no considerably larger clone is one nucleotide away. The sample is drawn from a study of T cells in Graves' hyperthyroidism and ophthalmopathy (dated by TCRdb to the late 2010s). In terms of the full investigation: Peripheral blood samples were taken at the time of initial diagnosis, prior to any treatment. An independent validation cohort of 18 to 20 hyperthyroidism patients and over 15 patients who later progressed to ophthalmopathy tested prospective prediction of ophthalmopathy. To identify TCR V-J signatures that set the groups apart, the researchers used a discovery cohort of more than 95 patients, made up of about 44 with Graves' ophthalmopathy and some 56 with stable Graves' hyperthyroidism. After blood sampling, hyperthyroidism patients were treated with methimazole at a starting dose of 30 mg daily, and ophthalmopathy patients were treated with high-dose intravenous methylprednisolone. Thyroid tissue and blood T-cell repertoires from roughly 6 Graves' hyperthyroidism patients were also compared in the study. The approximately 95 discovery patients were divided at random into training and test sets in a 7:3 ratio. The paper describes TCR Vbeta CDR3 sequencing of 140 or so peripheral blood samples, made up of 43 ophthalmopathy patients, around 73 hyperthyroidism patients and about 17 progressor patients.

CDR1 and CDR2 are drawn from the germline V gene: MDHEN, SYDVKM. The CDR3 runs 14 residues from the cysteine to the phenylalanine. Kept here is only the CDR3 DNA, which spans 42 bases and is read in frame from base 1. The junction carries 22 bases between V and J, which are trimmed by 11 bases and 5 bases respectively. Broader findings and caveats from the paper: Sample size was not statistically predetermined, and investigators were not blinded to group allocation. During validation, the model predicted progression to ophthalmopathy a median of about 5.9 months ahead of onset, with more than 55% sensitivity and 72% to 85% specificity. A model built on a 13 V-J signature distinguished ophthalmopathy from stable hyperthyroidism, reaching 87.88% sensitivity and about 81% specificity in cross-validation and 80%/75% in testing. Most expanded thyroid clonotypes (frequency above 0.001) were also found in blood, which suggests that blood repertoires may mirror thyroid immune responses.

TCR beta CDR3 regions were amplified from RNA transcripts. A first-round RT-PCR of the TCR CDR3 used the HTBI primer set with the Qiagen OneStep RT-PCR kit. A second multiplex PCR round built the libraries, followed by size selection and purification. Libraries were sequenced paired-end with 100 bp reads on an Illumina HiSeq2000. In the original analysis: SOAPnuke was used to process the raw data, with reads discarded if the reads contained adapters or uncalled bases, had a mean Phred below 15, or lacked an exact constant-primer or identifier match. High-quality paired reads were merged using COPE v1.2.5, and each unique nucleotide sequence was defined as a clonotype. Clonotypes were aligned to IMGT TRBV, TRBD and TRBJ reference segments using MiTCR v1.1. Only V-J combinations with frequency above 0.0001, covering 98% to 99.2% of repertoires, were analysed. The TCS score was defined as the ratio of F50 (clonal expansion) to E x V (chaos), calculated using BLOSUM62-based TCRdist between CDR3 peptides within each V-J. Welch's t-statistics and random forest reduced fewer than 600 V-J features to 10 to 15, which were used in a naive Bayes classifier (R e1071). TCRdb reprocessed the public reads (quality trimming at Q25 with fastp, clone calling with MiXCR) and kept in-frame beta chains. A single entry per CDR3 protein holds the most common genes and DNA from its merged rows. TCRdb's processing, not the study's, gives the V and J calls here. The sample records a few hundred thousand distinct CDR3 sequences, around 22% of which are singletons. The ten top clones hold approximately 60% of the sample.

Ophthalmopathy patients had moderately to severely active disease, with a Clinical Activity Score of 3 or more, a NOSPECS grade of 4 or more, and a disease duration of less than 3 months. Any patient with an uncontrolled infection, another autoimmune disease, pregnancy or lactation was excluded. Diagnoses were established on the basis of clinical symptoms, serum thyroxine and TRAb, thyroid ultrasound, and orbital computed tomography. PBMCs were separated from roughly 10 ml of fresh peripheral blood using Ficoll-Paque density gradient centrifugation. Trizol reagent was used to extract total RNA, and RNA quality was then checked on an Agilent 2100 Bioanalyzer.

This chain is built from TRBV28 and TRBJ2-7, and TRBD1 may be the D gene, going by 6 matching bases. Sequences were obtained from blood. The receptor was isolated from a man aged 25 to 40 with Graves' ophthalmopathy. The DNA sequence is given as TGTGCCGGCATCACCGGGACACGCACCCACGAGCAGTACTTC. The resulting protein is CAGITGTRTHEQYF.